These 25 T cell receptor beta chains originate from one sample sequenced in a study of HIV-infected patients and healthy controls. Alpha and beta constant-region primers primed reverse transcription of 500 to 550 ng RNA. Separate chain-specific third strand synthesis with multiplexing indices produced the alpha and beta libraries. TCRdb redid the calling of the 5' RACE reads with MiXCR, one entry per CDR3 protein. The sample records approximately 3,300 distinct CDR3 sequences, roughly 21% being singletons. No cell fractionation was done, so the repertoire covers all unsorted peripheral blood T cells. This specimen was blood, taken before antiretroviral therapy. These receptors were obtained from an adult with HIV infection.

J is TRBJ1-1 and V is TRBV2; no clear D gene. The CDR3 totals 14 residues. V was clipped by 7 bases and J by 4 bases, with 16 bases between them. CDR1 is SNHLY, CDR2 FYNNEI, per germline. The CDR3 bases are TGTGCCAGCACCTTGAGTGGCCCGGGCACTGAAGCTTTCTTT. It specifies CASTLSGPGTEAFF. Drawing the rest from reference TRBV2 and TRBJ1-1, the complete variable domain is EPEVTQTPSHQVTQMGQEVILRCVPISNHLYFYWYRQILGQKVEFLVSFYNNEISEKSEIFDDQFSVERPDGSNFTLKIRSTKLEDSAMYFCASTLSGPGTEAFFGQGTRLTVV.

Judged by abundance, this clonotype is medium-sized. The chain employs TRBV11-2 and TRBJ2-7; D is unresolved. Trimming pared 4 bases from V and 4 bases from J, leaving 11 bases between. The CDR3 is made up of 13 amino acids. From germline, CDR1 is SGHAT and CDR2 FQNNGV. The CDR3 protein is CASSSLPLYEQYF. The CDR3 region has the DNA TGTGCCAGCAGCTCCCTTCCCTTATACGAGCAGTACTTC. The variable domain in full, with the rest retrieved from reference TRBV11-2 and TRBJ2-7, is EAGVAQSPRYKIIEKRQSVAFWCNPISGHATLYWYQQILGQGPKLLIQFQNNGVVDDSQLPKDRFSAERLKGVDSTLKIQPAKLEDSAVYLCASSSLPLYEQYFGPGTRLTVT.

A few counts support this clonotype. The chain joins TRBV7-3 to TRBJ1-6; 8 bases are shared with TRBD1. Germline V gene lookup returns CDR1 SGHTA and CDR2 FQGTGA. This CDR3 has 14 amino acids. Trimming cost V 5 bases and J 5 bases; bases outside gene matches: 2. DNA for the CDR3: TGTGCCAGCAGCCCGACAGGGGATAATTCACCCCTCCACTTT. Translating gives CASSPTGDNSPLHF.

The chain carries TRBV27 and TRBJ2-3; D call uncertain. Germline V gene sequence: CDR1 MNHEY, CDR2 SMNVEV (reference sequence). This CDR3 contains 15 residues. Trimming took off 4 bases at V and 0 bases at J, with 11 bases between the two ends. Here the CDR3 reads CASSSVTISTDTQYF. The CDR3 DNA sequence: TGTGCCAGCAGTTCCGTGACCATTAGCACAGATACGCAGTATTTT.

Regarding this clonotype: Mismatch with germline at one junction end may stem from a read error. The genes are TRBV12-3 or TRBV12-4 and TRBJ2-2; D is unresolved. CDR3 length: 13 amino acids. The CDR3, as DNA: TGTGCCAGCAGTAGTCTGAACGCCGGGGAGCTGTTTTTT. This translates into CASSSLNAGELFF.

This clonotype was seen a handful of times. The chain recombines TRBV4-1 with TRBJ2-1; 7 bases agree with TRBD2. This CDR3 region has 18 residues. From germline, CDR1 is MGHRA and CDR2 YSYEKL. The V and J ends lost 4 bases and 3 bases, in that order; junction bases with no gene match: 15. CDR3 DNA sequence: TGCGCCAGCAGCCCCAATTCAATTAAGCGGGGAGTCTACAATGAGCAGTTCTTC. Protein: CASSPNSIKRGVYNEQFF.

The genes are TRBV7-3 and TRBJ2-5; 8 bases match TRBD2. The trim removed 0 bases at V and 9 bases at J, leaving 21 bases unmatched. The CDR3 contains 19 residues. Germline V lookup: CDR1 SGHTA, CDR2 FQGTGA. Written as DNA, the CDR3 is TGTGCCAGCAGCTTAACGGTATCGCAACCGGGACTAGAGGCCTACGCCCAGTACTTC. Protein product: CASSLTVSQPGLEAYAQYF.

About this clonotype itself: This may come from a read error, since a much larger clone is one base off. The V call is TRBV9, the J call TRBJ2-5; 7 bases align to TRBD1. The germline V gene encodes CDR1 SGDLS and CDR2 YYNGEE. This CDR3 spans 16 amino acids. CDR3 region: CASSVAPQGPPGTKYF. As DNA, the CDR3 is TGTGCCAGCAGCGTAGCTCCACAGGGGCCCCCGGGGACCAAGTACTTC.

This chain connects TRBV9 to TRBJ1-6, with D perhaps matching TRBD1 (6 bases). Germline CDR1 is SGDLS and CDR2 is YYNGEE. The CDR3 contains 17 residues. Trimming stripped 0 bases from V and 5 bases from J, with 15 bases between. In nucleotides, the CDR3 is TGTGCCAGCAGCGTAGCTTCAGGGGACCTGGATAATTCACCCCTCCACTTT. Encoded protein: CASSVASGDLDNSPLHF.

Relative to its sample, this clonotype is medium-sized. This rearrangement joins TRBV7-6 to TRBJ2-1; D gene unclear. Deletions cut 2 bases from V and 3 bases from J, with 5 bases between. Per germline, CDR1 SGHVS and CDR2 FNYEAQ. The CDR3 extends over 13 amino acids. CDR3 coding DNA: TGTGCCAGCAGCTTATTAGGCTACAATGAGCAGTTCTTC. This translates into CASSLLGYNEQFF.

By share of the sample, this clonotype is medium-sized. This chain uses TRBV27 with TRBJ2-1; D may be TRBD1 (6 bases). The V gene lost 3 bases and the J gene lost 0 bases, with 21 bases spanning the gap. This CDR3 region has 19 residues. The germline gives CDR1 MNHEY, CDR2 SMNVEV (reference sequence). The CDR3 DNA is TGTGCCAGCAGTTTCGCCTTAGGCGACAGGTCGAGCTCCTACAATGAGCAGTTCTTC. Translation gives CASSFALGDRSSSYNEQFF.

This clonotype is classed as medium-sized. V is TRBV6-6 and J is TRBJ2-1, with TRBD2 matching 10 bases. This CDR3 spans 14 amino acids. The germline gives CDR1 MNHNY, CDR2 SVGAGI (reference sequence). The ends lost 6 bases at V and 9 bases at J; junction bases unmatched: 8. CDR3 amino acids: CASSKLAGSGEQFF. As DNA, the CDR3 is TGTGCCAGCAGCAAACTAGCGGGATCTGGTGAGCAGTTCTTC.

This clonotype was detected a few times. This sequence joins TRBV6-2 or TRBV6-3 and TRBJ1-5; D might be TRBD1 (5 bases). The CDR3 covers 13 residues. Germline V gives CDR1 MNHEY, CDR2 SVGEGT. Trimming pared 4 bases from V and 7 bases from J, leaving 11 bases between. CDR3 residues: CASSWTSGQPQHF. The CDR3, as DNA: TGTGCCAGCAGTTGGACAAGTGGCCAGCCCCAGCATTTT.

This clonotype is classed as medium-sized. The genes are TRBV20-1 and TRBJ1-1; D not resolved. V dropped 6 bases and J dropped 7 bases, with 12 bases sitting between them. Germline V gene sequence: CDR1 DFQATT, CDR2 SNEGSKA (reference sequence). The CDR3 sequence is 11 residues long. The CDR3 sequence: CSAEGWGEAFF. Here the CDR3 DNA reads TGCAGTGCGGAGGGTTGGGGTGAAGCTTTCTTT.

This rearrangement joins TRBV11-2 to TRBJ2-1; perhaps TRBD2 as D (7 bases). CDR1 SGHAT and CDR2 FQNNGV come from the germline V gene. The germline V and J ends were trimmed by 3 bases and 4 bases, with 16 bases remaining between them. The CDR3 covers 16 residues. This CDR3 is CASSFGERGAYNEQFF. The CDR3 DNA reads TGTGCCAGCAGCTTTGGGGAACGGGGGGCTTACAATGAGCAGTTCTTC. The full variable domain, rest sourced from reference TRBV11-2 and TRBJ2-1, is EAGVAQSPRYKIIEKRQSVAFWCNPISGHATLYWYQQILGQGPKLLIQFQNNGVVDDSQLPKDRFSAERLKGVDSTLKIQPAKLEDSAVYLCASSFGERGAYNEQFFGPGTRLTVL.

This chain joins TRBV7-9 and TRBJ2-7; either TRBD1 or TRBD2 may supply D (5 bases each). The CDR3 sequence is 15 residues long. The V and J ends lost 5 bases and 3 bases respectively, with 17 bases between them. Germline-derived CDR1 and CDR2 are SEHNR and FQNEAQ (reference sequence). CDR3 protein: CASSLRDPGHYEQYF. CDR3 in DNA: TGTGCCAGCAGCCTCCGGGACCCCGGACACTACGAGCAGTACTTC.

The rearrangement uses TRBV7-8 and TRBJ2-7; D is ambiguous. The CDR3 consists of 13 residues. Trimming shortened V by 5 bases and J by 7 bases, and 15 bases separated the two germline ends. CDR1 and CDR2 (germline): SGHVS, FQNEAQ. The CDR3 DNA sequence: TGTGCCAGCAGCCGCTCGTTCCTTATGGAGCAGTACTTC. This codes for CASSRSFLMEQYF. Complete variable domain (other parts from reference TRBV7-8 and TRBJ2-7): GAGVSQSPRYKVAKRGQDVALRCDPISGHVSLFWYQQALGQGPEFLTYFQNEAQLDKSGLPSDRFFAERPEGSVSTLKIQRTQQEDSAVYLCASSRSFLMEQYFGPGTRLTVT.

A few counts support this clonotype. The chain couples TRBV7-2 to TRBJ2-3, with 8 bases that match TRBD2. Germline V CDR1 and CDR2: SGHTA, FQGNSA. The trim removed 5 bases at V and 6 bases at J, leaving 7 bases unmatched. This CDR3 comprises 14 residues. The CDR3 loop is CASSLRTSSDTQYF. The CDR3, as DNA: TGTGCCAGCAGCCTTCGGACTAGCAGCGATACGCAGTATTTT.

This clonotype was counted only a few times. CDR3 coding DNA: TGTGCCATCGGGGGACAAACCTACGAGCAGTACTTC. Protein sequence: CAIGGQTYEQYF. The V and J genes are TRBV10-3 and TRBJ2-7; D might be TRBD1 (6 bases). V gave up 8 bases and J gave up 2 bases, with 10 bases separating them. This CDR3 has 12 residues. Germline CDR1 and CDR2: ENHRY and SYGVKD.

The CDR3 nucleotides read TGTGCCAGCCACCGAGGGGTTGACACTGAAGCTTTCTTT. This encodes CASHRGVDTEAFF. The chain combines TRBV5-4 with TRBJ1-1; possibly TRBD1 for D (5 bases). The V and J ends lost 7 bases and 3 bases respectively, with 13 bases between them. This CDR3 has 13 residues. The germline V gene encodes CDR1 SGHNT and CDR2 YYREEE (reference sequence). The full variable domain, with the rest looked up from reference TRBV5-4 and TRBJ1-1, is ETGVTQSPTHLIKTRGQQVTLRCSSQSGHNTVSWYQQALGQGPQFIFQYYREEENGRGNFPPRFSGLQFPNYSSELNVNALELDDSALYLCASHRGVDTEAFFGQGTRLTVV.

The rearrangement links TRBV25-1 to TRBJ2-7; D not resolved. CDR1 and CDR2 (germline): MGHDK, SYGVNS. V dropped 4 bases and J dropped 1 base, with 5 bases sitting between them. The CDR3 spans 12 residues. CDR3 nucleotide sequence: TGTGCCAGCAGTGCCCAATCCTACGAGCAGTACTTC. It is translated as CASSAQSYEQYF.

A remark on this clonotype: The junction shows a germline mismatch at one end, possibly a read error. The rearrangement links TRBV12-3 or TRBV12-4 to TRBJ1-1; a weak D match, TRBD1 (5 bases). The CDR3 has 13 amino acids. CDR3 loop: CSSSPGPSTEAFF. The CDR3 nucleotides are TGTTCCAGCAGTCCAGGGCCCTCCACTGAAGCTTTCTTT.

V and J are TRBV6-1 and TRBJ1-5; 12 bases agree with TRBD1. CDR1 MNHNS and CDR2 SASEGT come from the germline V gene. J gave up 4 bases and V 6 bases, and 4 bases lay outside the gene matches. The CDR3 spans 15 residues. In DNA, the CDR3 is TGTGCCAGCAGCGGGACAGGGGGCGGGAATCAGCCCCAGCATTTT. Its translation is CASSGTGGGNQPQHF.

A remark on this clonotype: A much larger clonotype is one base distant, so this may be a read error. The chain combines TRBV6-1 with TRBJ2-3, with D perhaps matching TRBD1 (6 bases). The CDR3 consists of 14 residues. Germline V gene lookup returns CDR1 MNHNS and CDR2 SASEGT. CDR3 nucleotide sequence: TGTGGCAGCAGGGGACCGGATCCCACAGATACGCAGTATTTT. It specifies CGSRGPDPTDTQYF.

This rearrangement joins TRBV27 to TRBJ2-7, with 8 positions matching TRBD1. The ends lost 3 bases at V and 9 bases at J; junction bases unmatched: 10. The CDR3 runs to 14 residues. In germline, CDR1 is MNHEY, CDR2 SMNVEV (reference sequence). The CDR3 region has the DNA TGTGCCAGCAGTTTCTCCGGACAGGGATCGGGGCAGTACTTC. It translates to CASSFSGQGSGQYF.